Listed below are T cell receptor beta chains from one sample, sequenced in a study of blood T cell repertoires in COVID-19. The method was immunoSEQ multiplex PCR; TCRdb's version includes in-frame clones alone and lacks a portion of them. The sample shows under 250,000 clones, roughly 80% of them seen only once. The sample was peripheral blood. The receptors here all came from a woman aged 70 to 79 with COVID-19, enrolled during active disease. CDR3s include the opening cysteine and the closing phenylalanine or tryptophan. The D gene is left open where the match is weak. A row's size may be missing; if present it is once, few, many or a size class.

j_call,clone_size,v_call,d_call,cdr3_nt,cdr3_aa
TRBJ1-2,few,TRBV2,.,TGTGCCAGCACTGAATCTTATGGCTACACCTTC,CASTESYGYTF
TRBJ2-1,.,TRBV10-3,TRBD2,TGTGCCATCAGTGAGTCCCCTGGGCTAGCGGAAGTACGTGAGCAGTTCTTC,CAISESPGLAEVREQFF
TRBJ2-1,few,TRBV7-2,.,TGTGCCAGCAGCTTACGACTAGATCCGTACAATGAGCAGTTCTTC,CASSLRLDPYNEQFF
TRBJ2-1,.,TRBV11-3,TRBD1,TGTGCCAGCAGCTTGAGTACGGGACAGGTCCATGAGCAGTTCTTC,CASSLSTGQVHEQFF
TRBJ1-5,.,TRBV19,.,TGTGCCAGTAACCCCTATAGCAATCAGCCCCAGCATTTT,CASNPYSNQPQHF
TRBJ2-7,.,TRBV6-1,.,TGTGCCAGCAGTGACCTAACGGGAAACTCCTACGAGCAGTACTTC,CASSDLTGNSYEQYF
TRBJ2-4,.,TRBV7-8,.,TGTGCCAGCAGCCTAGGGGCAGGAACGCTAGCCAAAAACATTCAGTACTTC,CASSLGAGTLAKNIQYF
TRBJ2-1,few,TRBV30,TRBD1,TGTGCCGAGGGGGCAGGGCCCTACAATGAGCAGTTCTTC,CAEGAGPYNEQFF
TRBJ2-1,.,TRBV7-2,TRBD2,TGTGCCAGCAGCGCGGGACTAGCTTACGAGCAGTTCTTC,CASSAGLAYEQFF
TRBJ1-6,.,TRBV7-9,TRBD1,TGTGCCAGCAGCTTAGATGGGACAGCGAATTCACCCCTCCACTTT,CASSLDGTANSPLHF
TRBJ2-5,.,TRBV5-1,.,TGCGCCAGCAGCTTGGTCAACCAGTTCCAAGAGACCCAGTACTTC,CASSLVNQFQETQYF
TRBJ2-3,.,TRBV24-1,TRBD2,TGTGCCACCAGCCTAGCGGGCGAAGGCTCCAGCACAGATACGCAGTATTTT,CATSLAGEGSSTDTQYF
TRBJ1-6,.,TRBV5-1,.,TGCGCCAGCAGCCCGACTGCGGGAGGGTGGAATTCACCCCTCCACTTT,CASSPTAGGWNSPLHF
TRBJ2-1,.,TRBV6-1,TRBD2,TGTGCCAGCAGTGATCGCATGCTAGCGGGAACGGATGAGCAGTTCTTC,CASSDRMLAGTDEQFF
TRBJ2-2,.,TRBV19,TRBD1,TGTGCCAGCAGGGGGACGTCCTCTCGCCGGGAGCTGTTTTTT,CASRGTSSRRELFF
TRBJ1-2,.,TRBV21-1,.,TGTGCCAGTTGGGGCAGCTTATCCTATGGCTACACCTTC,CASWGSLSYGYTF
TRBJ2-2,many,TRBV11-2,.,TGTGCCAGCAGCCCCGCCGGGACCGGGGAGCTGTTTTTT,CASSPAGTGELFF
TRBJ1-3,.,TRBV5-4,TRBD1,TGTGCCAGCAGCATGGGACAGAGCTCTGGAAACACCATATATTTT,CASSMGQSSGNTIYF
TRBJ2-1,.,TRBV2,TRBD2,TGTGCCAGCAGTCTCTTTCTAGCGGGAGTAGGCAATGAGCAGTTCTTC,CASSLFLAGVGNEQFF
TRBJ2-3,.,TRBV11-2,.,TGTGCCAGCAGCTCATTACGGTACACAGATACGCAGTATTTT,CASSSLRYTDTQYF
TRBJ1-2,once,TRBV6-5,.,TGTGCCAGCAGTTACTCGGGGGGGGCTGGCTACACCTTC,CASSYSGGAGYTF
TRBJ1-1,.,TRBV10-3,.,TGTGCCATCAGTGATGGTCTAGCACCTTTCTTT,CAISDGLAPFF
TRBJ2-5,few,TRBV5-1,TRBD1,TGCGCCAGCAGCGGCGGACAGGGGCAAGAGACCCAGTACTTC,CASSGGQGQETQYF
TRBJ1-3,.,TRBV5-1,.,TGCGCCAGCAGCTTAGTTGGGAGGGCCCACTCTGGAAACACCATATATTTT,CASSLVGRAHSGNTIYF
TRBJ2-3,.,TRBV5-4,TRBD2,TGTGCCAGCAGCCATCGACTAGCGGGAGATTTGGATACGCAGTATTTT,CASSHRLAGDLDTQYF
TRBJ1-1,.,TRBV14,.,TGTGCCAGCAGCAAGCAGGAGAACACTGAAGCTTTCTTT,CASSKQENTEAFF
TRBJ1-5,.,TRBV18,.,TGTGCCAGCTCACCGGTATCAGCGAGTTTTAGCAATCAGCCCCAGCATTTT,CASSPVSASFSNQPQHF
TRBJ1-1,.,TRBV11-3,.,TGTGCCAGCAGCTTAGGCGGGAACACTGAAGCTTTCTTT,CASSLGGNTEAFF
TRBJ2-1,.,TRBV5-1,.,TGCGCCAGCAGCCGAACCCCAGGTTGGCAGGGAGAGCAGTTCTTC,CASSRTPGWQGEQFF
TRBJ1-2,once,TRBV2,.,TGTGCCAGCATACGAACTCCGACAGGCCAGTATGGCTACACCTTC,CASIRTPTGQYGYTF